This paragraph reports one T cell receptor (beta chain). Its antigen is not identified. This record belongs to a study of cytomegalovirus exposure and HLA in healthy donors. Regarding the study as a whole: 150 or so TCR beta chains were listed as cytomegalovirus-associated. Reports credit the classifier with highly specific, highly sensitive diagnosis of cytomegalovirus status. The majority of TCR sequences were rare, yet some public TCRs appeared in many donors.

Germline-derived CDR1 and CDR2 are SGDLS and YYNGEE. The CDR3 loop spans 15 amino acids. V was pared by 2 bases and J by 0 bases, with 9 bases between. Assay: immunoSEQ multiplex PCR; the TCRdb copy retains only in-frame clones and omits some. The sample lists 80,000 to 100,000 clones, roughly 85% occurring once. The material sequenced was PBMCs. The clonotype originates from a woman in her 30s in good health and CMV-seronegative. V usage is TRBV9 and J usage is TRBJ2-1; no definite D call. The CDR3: CASSVYMSSYNEQFF. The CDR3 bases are TGTGCCAGCAGCGTTTATATGAGCTCCTACAATGAGCAGTTCTTC.